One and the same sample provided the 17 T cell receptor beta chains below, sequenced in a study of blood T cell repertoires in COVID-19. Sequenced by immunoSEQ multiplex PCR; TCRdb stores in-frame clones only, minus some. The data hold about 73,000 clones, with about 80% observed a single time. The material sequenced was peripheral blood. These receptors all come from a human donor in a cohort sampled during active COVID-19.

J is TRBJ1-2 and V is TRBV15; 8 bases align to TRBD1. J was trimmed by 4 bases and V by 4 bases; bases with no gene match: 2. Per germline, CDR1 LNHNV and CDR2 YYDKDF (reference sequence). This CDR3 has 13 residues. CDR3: CATSTGQGYGYTF. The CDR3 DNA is TGTGCCACCAGCACAGGACAGGGCTATGGCTACACCTTC.

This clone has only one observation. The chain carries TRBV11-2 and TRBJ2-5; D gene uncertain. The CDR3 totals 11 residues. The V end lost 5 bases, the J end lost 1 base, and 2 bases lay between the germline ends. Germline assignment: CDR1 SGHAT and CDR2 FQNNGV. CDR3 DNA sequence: TGTGCCAGCAGCCTCCAAGAGACCCAGTACTTC. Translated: CASSLQETQYF.

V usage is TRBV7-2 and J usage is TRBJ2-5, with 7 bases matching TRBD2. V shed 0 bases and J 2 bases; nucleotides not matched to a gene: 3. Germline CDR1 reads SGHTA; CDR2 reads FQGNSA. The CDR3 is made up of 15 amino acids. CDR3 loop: CASSLAGAGQETQYF. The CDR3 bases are TGTGCCAGCAGCTTAGCGGGAGCGGGGCAAGAGACCCAGTACTTC.

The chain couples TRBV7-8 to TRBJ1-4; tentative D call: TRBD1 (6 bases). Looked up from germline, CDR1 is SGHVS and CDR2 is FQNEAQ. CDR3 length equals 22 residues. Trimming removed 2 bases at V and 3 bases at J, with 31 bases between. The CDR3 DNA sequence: TGTGCCAGCAGCTTAATGGCGCGGGGGCTGGCAGGGGTGGCCCGGGCTAATGAAAAACTGTTTTTT. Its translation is CASSLMARGLAGVARANEKLFF.

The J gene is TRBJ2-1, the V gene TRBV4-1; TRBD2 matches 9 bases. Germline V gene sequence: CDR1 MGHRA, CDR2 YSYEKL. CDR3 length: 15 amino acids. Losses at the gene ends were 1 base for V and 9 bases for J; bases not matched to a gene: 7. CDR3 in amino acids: CASSQAGAGGGEQFF. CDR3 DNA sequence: TGCGCCAGCAGCCAAGCTGGAGCGGGGGGTGGTGAGCAGTTCTTC.

The CDR3 bases are TGCGCCAGCAGTCCCTTCCCCCACAGGGCCCGAGAGACCCAGTACTTC. Amino acid sequence: CASSPFPHRARETQYF. This sequence joins TRBV23-1 and TRBJ2-5; weak D call: TRBD1 (6 bases). TRBV23-1 is sorted into the ORF group, with uncertain function. Trimming left V 4 bases short and J 4 bases short, with 19 bases between. This CDR3 comprises 16 residues.

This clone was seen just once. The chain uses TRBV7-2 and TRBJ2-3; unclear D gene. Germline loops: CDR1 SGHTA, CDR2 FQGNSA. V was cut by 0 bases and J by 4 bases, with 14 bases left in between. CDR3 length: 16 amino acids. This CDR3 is CASSLARAGRADTQYF. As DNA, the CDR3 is TGTGCCAGCAGCTTAGCCCGTGCCGGTAGAGCAGATACGCAGTATTTT.

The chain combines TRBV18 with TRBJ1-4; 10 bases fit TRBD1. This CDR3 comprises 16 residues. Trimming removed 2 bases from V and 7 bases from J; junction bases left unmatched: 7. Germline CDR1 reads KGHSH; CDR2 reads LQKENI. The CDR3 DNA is TGTGCCAGCTCACCAGGGACAGGGGATTTCGGTGAAAAACTGTTTTTT. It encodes CASSPGTGDFGEKLFF.

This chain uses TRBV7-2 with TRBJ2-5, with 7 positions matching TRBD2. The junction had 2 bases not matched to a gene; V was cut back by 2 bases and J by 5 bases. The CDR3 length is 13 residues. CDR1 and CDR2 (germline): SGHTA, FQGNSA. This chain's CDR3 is CASSLWGGETQYF. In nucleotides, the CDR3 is TGTGCCAGCAGCTTATGGGGGGGGGAGACCCAGTACTTC.

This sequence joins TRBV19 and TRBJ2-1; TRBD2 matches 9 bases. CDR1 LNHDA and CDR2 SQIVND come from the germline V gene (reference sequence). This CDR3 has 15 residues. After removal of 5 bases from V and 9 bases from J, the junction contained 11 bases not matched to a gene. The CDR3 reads CASSRSGGYNSEQFF. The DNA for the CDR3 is TGTGCCAGTAGTCGTAGCGGGGGATACAATAGTGAGCAGTTCTTC.

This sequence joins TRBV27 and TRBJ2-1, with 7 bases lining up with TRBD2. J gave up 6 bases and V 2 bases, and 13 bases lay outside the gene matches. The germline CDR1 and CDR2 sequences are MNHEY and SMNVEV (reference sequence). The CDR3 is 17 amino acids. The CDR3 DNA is TGTGCCAGCAGTTTAGTTTTTGGGGGGGGTCCGGGCAATGAGCAGTTCTTC. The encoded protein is CASSLVFGGGPGNEQFF.

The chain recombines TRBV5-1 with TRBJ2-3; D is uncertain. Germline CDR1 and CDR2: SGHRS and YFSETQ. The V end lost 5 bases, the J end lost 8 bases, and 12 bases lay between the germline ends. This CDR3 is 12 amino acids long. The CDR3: CASRGAGSTQYF. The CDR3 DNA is TGCGCCAGCAGAGGCGCAGGTAGTACGCAGTATTTT. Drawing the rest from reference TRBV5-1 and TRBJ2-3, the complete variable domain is KAGVTQTPRYLIKTRGQQVTLSCSPISGHRSVSWYQQTPGQGLQFLFEYFSETQRNKGNFPGRFSGRQFSNSRSEMNVSTLELGDSALYLCASRGAGSTQYFGPGTRLTVL.

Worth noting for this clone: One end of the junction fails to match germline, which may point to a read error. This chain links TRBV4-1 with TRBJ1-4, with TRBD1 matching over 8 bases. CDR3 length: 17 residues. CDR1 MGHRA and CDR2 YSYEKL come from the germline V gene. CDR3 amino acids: CASSRTGLGFSNEKLFF. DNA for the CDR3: TGCGCCAGTAGCCGGACAGGGCTTGGCTTTAGTAATGAAAAACTGTTTTTT.

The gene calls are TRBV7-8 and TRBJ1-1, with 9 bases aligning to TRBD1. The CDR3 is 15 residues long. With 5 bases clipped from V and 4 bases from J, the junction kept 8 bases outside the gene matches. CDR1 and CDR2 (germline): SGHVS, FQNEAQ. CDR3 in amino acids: CASSRPGTGSTEAFF. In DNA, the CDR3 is TGTGCCAGCAGCCGTCCCGGGACAGGGAGCACTGAAGCTTTCTTT.

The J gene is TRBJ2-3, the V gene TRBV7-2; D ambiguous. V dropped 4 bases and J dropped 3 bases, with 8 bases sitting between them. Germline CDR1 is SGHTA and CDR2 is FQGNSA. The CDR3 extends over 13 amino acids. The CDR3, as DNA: TGTGCCAGCAGCTGGGCCATGACAGATACGCAGTATTTT. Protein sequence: CASSWAMTDTQYF. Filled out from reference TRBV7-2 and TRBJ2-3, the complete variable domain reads GAGVSQSPSNKVTEKGKDVELRCDPISGHTALYWYRQSLGQGLEFLIYFQGNSAPDKSGLPSDRFSAERTGGSVSTLTIQRTQQEDSAVYLCASSWAMTDTQYFGPGTRLTVL.

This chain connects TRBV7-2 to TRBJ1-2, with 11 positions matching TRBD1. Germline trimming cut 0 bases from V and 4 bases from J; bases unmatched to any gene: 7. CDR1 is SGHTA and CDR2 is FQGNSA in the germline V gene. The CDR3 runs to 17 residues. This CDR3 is CASSLARTGGEGYGYTF. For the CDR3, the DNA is TGTGCCAGCAGCTTAGCCAGGACAGGGGGCGAAGGCTATGGCTACACCTTC.

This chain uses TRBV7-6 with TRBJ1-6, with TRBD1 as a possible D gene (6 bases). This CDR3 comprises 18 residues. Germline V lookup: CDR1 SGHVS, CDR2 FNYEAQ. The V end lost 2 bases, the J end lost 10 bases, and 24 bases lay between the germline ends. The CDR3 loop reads CASSLSMGGDIRNSPLHF. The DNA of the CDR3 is TGTGCCAGCAGCTTATCGATGGGAGGGGACATCCGAAACTCACCCCTCCACTTT.